This T cell receptor (beta chain) originates from a study of T cells after yellow fever vaccination. A single record per CDR3 protein comes from TCRdb applying MiXCR to the 5' RACE reads. This repertoire shows about 320,000 distinct CDR3 sequences, roughly a tenth found once; its top ten account for about 3.5%. This material consisted of CD4+ T cells sorted from PBMCs, taken 45 days after the yellow fever booster vaccination. This receptor was obtained from a man younger than 35 who received the YFV17D yellow fever vaccine.

CDR3 region: CASSFRFGTGVTDTQYF. CDR3 bases: TGTGCCAGCAGTTTCCGTTTTGGGACAGGGGTTACAGATACGCAGTATTTT. The chain recombines TRBV7-2 with TRBJ2-3, with TRBD1 matching over 10 bases. The CDR3 is 17 residues long. CDR1 is SGHTA and CDR2 is FQGNSA in the germline V gene. V lost 6 bases to trimming and J lost 3 bases; unmatched junction nucleotides: 12. The variable domain in full, completed from reference TRBV7-2 and TRBJ2-3, reads GAGVSQSPSNKVTEKGKDVELRCDPISGHTALYWYRQSLGQGLEFLIYFQGNSAPDKSGLPSDRFSAERTGGSVSTLTIQRTQQEDSAVYLCASSFRFGTGVTDTQYFGPGTRLTVL.